This T cell receptor (beta chain) was identified in a study of regulatory T cells in long-lasting Graves disease. This clonotype was seen ten or more times. Arm-PCR with iRepertoire HTBI primers amplified the CDR3 regions for these TCR beta libraries. TCRdb ran MiXCR on the multiplex PCR reads and lists one entry per CDR3 protein. Of about 520,000 distinct CDR3 sequences listed, 9.5% to 15% were seen once; the top ten hold approximately 9%. Documented time point: newly diagnosed GD, antithyroid drugs for less than 3 months. The TCR library was prepared using RNA isolated from PBMCs. CDR1 is SGDLS and CDR2 is YYNGEE in the germline V gene. Trimming left V 3 bases short and J 0 bases short, with 12 bases between. The length of the CDR3 is 15 residues. In addition, the sample was reused for a study of T cells in Graves' hyperthyroidism and ophthalmopathy.

Sequences were derived from peripheral blood mononuclear cells (PBMCs), sampled at new diagnosis, from a patient treated with antithyroid drugs. The rearrangement uses TRBV9 and TRBJ1-1; tentatively, D is TRBD1 (6 bases). This clonotype was obtained from a woman in her 30s with Graves disease. In DNA form, the CDR3 reads TGTGCCAGCAGCGCGGACGGGGACATGAACACTGAAGCTTTCTTT. Translated, it gives CASSADGDMNTEAFF.